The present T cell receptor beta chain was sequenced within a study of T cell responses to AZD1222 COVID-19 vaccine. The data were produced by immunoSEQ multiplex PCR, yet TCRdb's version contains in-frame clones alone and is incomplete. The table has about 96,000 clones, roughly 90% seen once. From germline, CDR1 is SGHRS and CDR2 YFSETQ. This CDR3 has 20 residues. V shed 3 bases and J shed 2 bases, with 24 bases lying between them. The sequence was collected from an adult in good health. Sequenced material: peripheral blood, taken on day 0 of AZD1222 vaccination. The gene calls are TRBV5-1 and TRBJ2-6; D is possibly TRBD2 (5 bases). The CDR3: CASSSLPPGGAVAGANVLTF. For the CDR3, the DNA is TGCGCCAGCAGCTCCCTGCCGCCCGGAGGCGCGGTAGCTGGGGCCAACGTCCTGACTTTC.